This T cell receptor beta chain comes out of a study of CD8+ T cells in alopecia areata. Points from the study as a whole: Relative to mice, TCR sharing across patients was less clear, a difference possibly HLA-related.

Note on this clone: Its target is unknown.

After isolation, RNA underwent reverse transcription to generate cDNA as the sequencing template. Sequencing used immunoSEQ multiplex PCR; TCRdb keeps in-frame clones, though not all of them. The top ten clones hold about 1.2% of a sample with about 210,000 clones, under 70% of them seen once. The J segment lost 4 bases and the V segment lost 3 bases, leaving 12 bases of the junction unmatched. CDR1 and CDR2 (germline): SGHRS, YFSETQ. CDR3 length: 16 amino acids. The treatment is: oral pan-JAK inhibitor, 5-10 mg twice daily. Alopecia areata patients provided lesional scalp punch biopsies and peripheral blood.

The sample was CD4+ T cells sorted from blood, taken at week 44, from a patient treated with tofacitinib. The chain links TRBV5-1 to TRBJ2-7, with 8 bases lining up with TRBD1. This clonotype originated in a human donor with alopecia areata. The CDR3 nucleotides are TGCGCCAGCAGCTCCCAGACAGGGGAGTTTTTGTACGAGCAGTACTTC. It is translated as CASSSQTGEFLYEQYF.